This T cell receptor beta chain was recorded in a study of T cells in Graves' hyperthyroidism and ophthalmopathy. RNA transcripts gave rise to amplified TCR beta CDR3 regions. Primed by the HTBI set, a first-round RT-PCR was run on the TCR CDR3. TCRdb independently ran MiXCR on the multiplex PCR reads; one entry per CDR3 protein. This table has a few hundred thousand distinct CDR3 sequences, roughly 16% appearing once. This clonotype was observed many times. There are 14 residues in the CDR3. V lost 2 bases and J lost 4; bases outside the gene matches: 3. Germline CDR1 MNHNS, CDR2 SASEGT. The receptor was isolated from a woman aged 40 to 49 with Graves' ophthalmopathy. The specimen was blood. V gene TRBV6-1 combines with J gene TRBJ2-3; 7 bases match TRBD2. The chain's CDR3 is CASSEQAGPDTQYF. CDR3 in DNA: TGTGCCAGCAGTGAACAAGCGGGACCAGATACGCAGTATTTT.